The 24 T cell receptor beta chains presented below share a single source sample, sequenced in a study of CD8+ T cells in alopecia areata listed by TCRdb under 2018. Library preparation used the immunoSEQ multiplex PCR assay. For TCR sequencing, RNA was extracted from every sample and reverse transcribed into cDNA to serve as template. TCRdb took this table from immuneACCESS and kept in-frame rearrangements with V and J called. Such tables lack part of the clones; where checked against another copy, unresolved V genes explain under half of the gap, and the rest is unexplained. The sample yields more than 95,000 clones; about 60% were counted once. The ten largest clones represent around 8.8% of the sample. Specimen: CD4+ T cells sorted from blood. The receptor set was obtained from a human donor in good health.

The CDR3 protein is CAIYGQGNTEAFF. Here the CDR3 DNA reads TGTGCCATTTATGGTCAGGGGAACACTGAAGCTTTCTTT. The V gene is TRBV2, the J gene TRBJ1-1; possible D gene TRBD1, 5 bases. Germline values: CDR1 SNHLY, CDR2 FYNNEI. The V and J ends lost 10 bases and 1 base respectively, with 13 bases between them. This CDR3 contains 13 residues.

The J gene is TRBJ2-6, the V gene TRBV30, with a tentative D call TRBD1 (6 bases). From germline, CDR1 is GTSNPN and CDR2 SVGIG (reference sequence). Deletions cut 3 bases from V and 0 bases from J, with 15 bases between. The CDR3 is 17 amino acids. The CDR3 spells CAWSLTGINSGANVLTF. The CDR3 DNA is TGTGCCTGGAGCCTCACAGGGATAAACTCTGGGGCCAACGTCCTGACTTTC.

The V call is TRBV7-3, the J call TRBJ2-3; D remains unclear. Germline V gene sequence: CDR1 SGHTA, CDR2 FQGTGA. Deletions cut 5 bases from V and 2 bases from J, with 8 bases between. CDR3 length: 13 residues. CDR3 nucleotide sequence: TGTGCCAGCAGCCCGCTATACACAGATACGCAGTATTTT. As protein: CASSPLYTDTQYF.

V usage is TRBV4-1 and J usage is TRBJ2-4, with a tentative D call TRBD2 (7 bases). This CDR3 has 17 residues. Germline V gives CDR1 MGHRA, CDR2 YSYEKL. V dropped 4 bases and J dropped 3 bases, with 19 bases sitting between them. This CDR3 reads CASSPLAGGGVKNIQYF. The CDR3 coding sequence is TGCGCCAGCAGCCCCCTCGCTGGCGGGGGCGTCAAAAACATTCAGTACTTC.

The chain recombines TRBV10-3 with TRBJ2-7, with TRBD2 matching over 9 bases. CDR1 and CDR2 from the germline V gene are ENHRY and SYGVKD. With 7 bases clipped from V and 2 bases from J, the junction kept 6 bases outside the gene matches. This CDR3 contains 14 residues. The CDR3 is CAINNAGGTYEQYF. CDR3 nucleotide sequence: TGTGCCATCAATAATGCGGGGGGGACCTACGAGCAGTACTTC.

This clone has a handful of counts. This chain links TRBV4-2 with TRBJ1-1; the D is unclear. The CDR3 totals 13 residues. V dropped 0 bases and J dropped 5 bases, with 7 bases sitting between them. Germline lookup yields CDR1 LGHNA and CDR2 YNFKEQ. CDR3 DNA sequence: TGTGCCAGCAGCCAAGAAATGGGAACTGAAGCTTTCTTT. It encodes CASSQEMGTEAFF.

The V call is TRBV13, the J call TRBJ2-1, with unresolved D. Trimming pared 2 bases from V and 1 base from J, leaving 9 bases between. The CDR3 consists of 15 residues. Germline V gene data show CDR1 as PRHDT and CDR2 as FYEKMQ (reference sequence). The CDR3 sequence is CASSLPYRSYNEQFF. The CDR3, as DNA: TGTGCCAGCAGCTTACCCTATAGATCCTACAATGAGCAGTTCTTC. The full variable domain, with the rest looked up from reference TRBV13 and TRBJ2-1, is AAGVIQSPRHLIKEKRETATLKCYPIPRHDTVYWYQQGPGQDPQFLISFYEKMQSDKGSIPDRFSAQQFSDYHSELNMSSLELGDSALYFCASSLPYRSYNEQFFGPGTRLTVL.

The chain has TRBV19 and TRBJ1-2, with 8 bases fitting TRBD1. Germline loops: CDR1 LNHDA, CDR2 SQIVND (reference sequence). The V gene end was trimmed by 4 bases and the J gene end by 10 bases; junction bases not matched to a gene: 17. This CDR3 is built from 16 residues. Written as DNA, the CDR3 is TGTGCCAGTAGTACCCGATCAACAGGGGGACGAGGGGACTACACCTTC. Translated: CASSTRSTGGRGDYTF.

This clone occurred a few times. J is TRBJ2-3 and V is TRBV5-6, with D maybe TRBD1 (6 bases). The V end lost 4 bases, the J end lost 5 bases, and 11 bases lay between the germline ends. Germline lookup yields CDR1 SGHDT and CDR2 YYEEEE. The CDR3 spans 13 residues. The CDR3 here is CASSRLQGDTQYF. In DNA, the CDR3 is TGTGCCAGCAGCCGACTACAGGGAGATACGCAGTATTTT.

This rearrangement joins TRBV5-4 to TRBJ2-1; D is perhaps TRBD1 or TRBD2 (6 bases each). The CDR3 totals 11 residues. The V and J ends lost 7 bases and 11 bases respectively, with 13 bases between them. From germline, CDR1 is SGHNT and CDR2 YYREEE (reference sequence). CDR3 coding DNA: TGTGCCAGCTCCTGGGGGGACAAGCAGTTCTTC. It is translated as CASSWGDKQFF. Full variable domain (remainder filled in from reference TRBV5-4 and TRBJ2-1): ETGVTQSPTHLIKTRGQQVTLRCSSQSGHNTVSWYQQALGQGPQFIFQYYREEENGRGNFPPRFSGLQFPNYSSELNVNALELDDSALYLCASSWGDKQFFGPGTRLTVL.

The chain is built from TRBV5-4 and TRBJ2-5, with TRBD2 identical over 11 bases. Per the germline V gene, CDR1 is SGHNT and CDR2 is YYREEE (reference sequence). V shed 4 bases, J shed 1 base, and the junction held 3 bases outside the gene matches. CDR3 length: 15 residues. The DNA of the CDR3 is TGTGCCAGCAGCCCGACTAGCGGGGTCCAAGAGACCCAGTACTTC. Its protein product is CASSPTSGVQETQYF.

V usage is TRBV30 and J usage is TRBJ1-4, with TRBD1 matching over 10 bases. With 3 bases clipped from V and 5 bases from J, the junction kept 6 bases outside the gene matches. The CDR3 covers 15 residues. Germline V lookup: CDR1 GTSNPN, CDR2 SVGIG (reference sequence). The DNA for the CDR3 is TGTGCCTGGAGCCCCGGGGACAGGGGAAATGAAAAACTGTTTTTT. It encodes CAWSPGDRGNEKLFF. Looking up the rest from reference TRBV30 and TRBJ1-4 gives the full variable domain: SQTIHQWPATLVQPVGSPLSLECTVEGTSNPNLYWYRQAAGRGLQLLFYSVGIGQISSEVPQNLSASRPQDRQFILSSKKLLLSDSGFYLCAWSPGDRGNEKLFFGSGTQLSVL.

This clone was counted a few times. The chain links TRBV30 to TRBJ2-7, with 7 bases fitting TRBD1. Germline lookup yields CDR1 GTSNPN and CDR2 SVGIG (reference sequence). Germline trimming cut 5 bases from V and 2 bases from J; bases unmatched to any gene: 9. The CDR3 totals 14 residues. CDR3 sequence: CAWLRRDSTYEQYF. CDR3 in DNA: TGTGCCTGGCTCCGCCGGGACAGCACCTACGAGCAGTACTTC.

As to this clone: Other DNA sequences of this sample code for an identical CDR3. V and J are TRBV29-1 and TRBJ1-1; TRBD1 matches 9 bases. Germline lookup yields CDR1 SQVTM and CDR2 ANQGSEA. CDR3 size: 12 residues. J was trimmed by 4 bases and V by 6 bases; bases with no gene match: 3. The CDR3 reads CSVGQGGTEAFF. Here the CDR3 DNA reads TGCAGCGTGGGACAGGGCGGCACTGAAGCTTTCTTT.

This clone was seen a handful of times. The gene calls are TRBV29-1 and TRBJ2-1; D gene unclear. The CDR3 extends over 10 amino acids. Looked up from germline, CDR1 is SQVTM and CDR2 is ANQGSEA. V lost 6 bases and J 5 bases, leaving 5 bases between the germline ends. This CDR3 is CSVRDNEQFF. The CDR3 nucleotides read TGCAGCGTCCGCGACAATGAGCAGTTCTTC.

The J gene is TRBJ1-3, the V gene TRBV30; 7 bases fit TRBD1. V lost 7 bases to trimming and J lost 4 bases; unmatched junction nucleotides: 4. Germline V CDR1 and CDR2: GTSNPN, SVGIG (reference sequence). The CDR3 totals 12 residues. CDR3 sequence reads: CAFPTGGNTIYF. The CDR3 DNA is TGTGCCTTCCCGACAGGGGGAAACACCATATATTTT. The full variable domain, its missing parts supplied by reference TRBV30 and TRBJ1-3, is SQTIHQWPATLVQPVGSPLSLECTVEGTSNPNLYWYRQAAGRGLQLLFYSVGIGQISSEVPQNLSASRPQDRQFILSSKKLLLSDSGFYLCAFPTGGNTIYFGEGSWLTVV.

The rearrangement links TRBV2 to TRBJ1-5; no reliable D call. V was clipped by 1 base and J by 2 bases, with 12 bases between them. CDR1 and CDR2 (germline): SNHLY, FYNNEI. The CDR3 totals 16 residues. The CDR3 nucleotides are TGTGCCAGCAGTGAAGATTCCGGGGTAGGCAATCAGCCCCAGCATTTT. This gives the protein CASSEDSGVGNQPQHF.

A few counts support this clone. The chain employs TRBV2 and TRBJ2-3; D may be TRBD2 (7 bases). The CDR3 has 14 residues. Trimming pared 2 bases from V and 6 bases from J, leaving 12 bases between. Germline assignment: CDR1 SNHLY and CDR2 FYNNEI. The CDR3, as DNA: TGTGCCAGCAGTGAAATCGGGGGGCAGGATACGCAGTATTTT. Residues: CASSEIGGQDTQYF.

CDR3 bases: TGTGCCTGGGACCAGGGTTCGGAGACCCAGTACTTC. Its protein product is CAWDQGSETQYF. The chain combines TRBV30 with TRBJ2-5, with D maybe TRBD1 (5 bases). V was shortened by 5 bases and J by 5 bases, with 12 bases between the two germline ends. From germline, CDR1 is GTSNPN and CDR2 SVGIG (reference sequence). The CDR3 covers 12 residues.

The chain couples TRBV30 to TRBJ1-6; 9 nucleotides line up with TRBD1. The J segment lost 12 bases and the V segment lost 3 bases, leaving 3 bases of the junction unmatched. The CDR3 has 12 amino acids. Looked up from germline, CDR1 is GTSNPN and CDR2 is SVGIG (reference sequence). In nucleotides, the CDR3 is TGTGCCTGGAGGGTGACAGGGGGACCCCTCCACTTT. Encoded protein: CAWRVTGGPLHF.

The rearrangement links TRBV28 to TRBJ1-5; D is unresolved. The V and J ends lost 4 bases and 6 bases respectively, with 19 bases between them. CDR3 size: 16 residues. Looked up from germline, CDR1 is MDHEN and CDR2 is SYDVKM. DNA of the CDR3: TGTGCCAGCAGTTCTCCATCAGCAGGAAGGGCTCAGCCCCAGCATTTT. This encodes CASSSPSAGRAQPQHF.

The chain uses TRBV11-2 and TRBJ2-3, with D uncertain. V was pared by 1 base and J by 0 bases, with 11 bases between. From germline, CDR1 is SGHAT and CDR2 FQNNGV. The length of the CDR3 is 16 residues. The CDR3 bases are TGTGCCAGCAGCTTAGTAGGAGTGGGGAGCACAGATACGCAGTATTTT. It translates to CASSLVGVGSTDTQYF.

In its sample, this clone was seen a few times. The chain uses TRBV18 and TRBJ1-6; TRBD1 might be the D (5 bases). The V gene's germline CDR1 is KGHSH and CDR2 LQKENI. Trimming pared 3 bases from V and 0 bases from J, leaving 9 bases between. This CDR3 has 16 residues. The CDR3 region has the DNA TGTGCCAGCTCACCGACAGATCTCTCCTATAATTCACCCCTCCACTTT. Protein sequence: CASSPTDLSYNSPLHF.

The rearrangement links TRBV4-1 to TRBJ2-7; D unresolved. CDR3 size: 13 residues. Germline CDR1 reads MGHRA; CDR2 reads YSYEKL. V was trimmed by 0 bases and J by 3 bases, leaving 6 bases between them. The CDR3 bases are TGCGCCAGCAGCCAAGACATGGGCTACGAGCAGTACTTC. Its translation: CASSQDMGYEQYF.